This is a list of T cell receptor beta chains from one sample in a study of response to subunit inactivated influenza vaccine. TCRdb reprocessed the RT-PCR reads with MiXCR, giving one entry per CDR3 protein. The data show 500,000 to 600,000 distinct CDR3 sequences, with roughly 12% seen just once and roughly 10% held by the top ten. The specimen comprised PBMCs from blood, sampled on the day of vaccination. The receptors originated from a man in his fifties or sixties who received an inactivated influenza vaccine. The CDR3 runs from the conserved cysteine through the conserved F or W. The D gene is left open where the match is weak. Size is omitted from some rows. Given values are once, few, many or a class for expanded clones.

>NA|14|TRBJ1-2|few|TRBV7-2
TGTGCCAGCAGCAAACCCGGGACCGACTATGGCTACACCTTC
CASSKPGTDYGYTF
>TRBD1|13|TRBJ1-5|few|TRBV29-1
TGCAGCGTGAGGACAGGACCAGGACAGCCCCAGCATTTT
CSVRTGPGQPQHF
>TRBD1|14|TRBJ2-2|few|TRBV2
TGTGCCAGCAAAATCGACAGGGCGGCCGGGGAGCTGTTTTTT
CASKIDRAAGELFF
>NA|15|TRBJ2-3|NA|TRBV6-5
TGTGCCAGCAGTTACTCGTGGGGGCGCACAGATACGCAGTATTTT
CASSYSWGRTDTQYF
>NA|15|TRBJ2-3|NA|TRBV4-2
TGTGCCAGCAGCCAAGTAAGGGGCAGCACAGATACGCAGTATTTT
CASSQVRGSTDTQYF
>NA|13|TRBJ2-7|many|TRBV7-9
TGTGCCAGCAGCTTAGATTTCTCCTACGAGCAGTACTTC
CASSLDFSYEQYF
>NA|16|TRBJ2-7|many|TRBV10-3
TGTGCCATCAGGGACCCCCGAGGTCCGAATTCCTACGAGCAGTACTTC
CAIRDPRGPNSYEQYF
>NA|14|TRBJ2-1|NA|TRBV20-1
TGCAGTGCTAGAATTAATGGCTTTTTTGGTGAGCAGTTCTTC
CSARINGFFGEQFF
>NA|13|TRBJ2-7|NA|TRBV20-1
TGCAGTGTCTTAACCGGCCCGTGGTACGAGCAGTACTTC
CSVLTGPWYEQYF
>NA|12|TRBJ2-7|many|TRBV7-2
TGTGCCAGCAGCTTACGGCAATTCGAGCAGTACTTC
CASSLRQFEQYF
>NA|14|TRBJ2-7|NA|TRBV20-1
TGCAGTGCTAGAGATCGGGGAATCCTCTACGAGCAGTACTTC
CSARDRGILYEQYF
>NA|15|TRBJ2-5|few|TRBV21-1
TGTGCCAGCAGCAAAGCCTGCGGGGACGAGGGGACCCAGTACTTC
CASSKACGDEGTQYF
>NA|15|TRBJ1-2|NA|TRBV6-2/TRBV6-3
TGTGCCAGCACTGGTTTCTCGGGATGGAACTATGGCTACACCTTC
CASTGFSGWNYGYTF
>NA|14|TRBJ2-2|NA|TRBV12-3/TRBV12-4
TGTGCCAGCAGTTGGGGGGGCCACACCGGGGAGCTGTTTTTT
CASSWGGHTGELFF
>TRBD2|18|TRBJ2-5|NA|TRBV6-2/TRBV6-3
TGTGCCAGCAGTTACTCGAGTAAGGGCGGGGGAAAACAAGAGACCCAGTACTTC
CASSYSSKGGGKQETQYF
>TRBD2|15|TRBJ2-4|many|TRBV28
TGTGCCAGCAGTTTAGGGCTAGCGGGAAGAAACATTCAGTACTTC
CASSLGLAGRNIQYF
>TRBD1|16|TRBJ2-7|many|TRBV20-1
TGCAGTGCTAGAGCTCCCATAGGGACAGGGCGGGTCGAGCAGTACTTC
CSARAPIGTGRVEQYF
>TRBD1|15|TRBJ2-5|NA|TRBV9
TGTGCCAGCAGCGCAAACAGGGGGCTTCCGGAGACCCAGTACTTC
CASSANRGLPETQYF
>NA|12|TRBJ2-7|few|TRBV3-1
TGTGCCAGCAGCCAATCCCCGGTACAGCAGTACTTC
CASSQSPVQQYF
>NA|15|TRBJ2-2|few|TRBV5-1
TGCGCCAGCAGCTCCCTGCCCCTGGACACCGGGGAGCTGTTTTTT
CASSSLPLDTGELFF
>NA|14|TRBJ2-5|NA|TRBV15
TGTGCCACCAGCAGAGATTGGAGGCAAGAGACCCAGTACTTC
CATSRDWRQETQYF
>TRBD1|17|TRBJ1-5|NA|TRBV24-1
TGTGCCACCAGTAGCCACCGACAGGGGGCGAAAGATCAGCCCCAGCATTTT
CATSSHRQGAKDQPQHF
>NA|15|TRBJ2-1|many|TRBV20-1
TGCAGTGCTAGAGATTGGTATACAGGTGGCAATGAGCAGTTCTTC
CSARDWYTGGNEQFF
>NA|13|TRBJ2-7|NA|TRBV6-2/TRBV6-3
TGTGCCAGCAGTTACCCAGGGGTCCACGAGCAGTACTTC
CASSYPGVHEQYF
>TRBD2|21|TRBJ2-3|few|TRBV4-2
TGTGCCAGCAGGCTCGACACCTGGACTAGCGGGACTTCCCTAAGCACAGATACGCAGTATTTT
CASRLDTWTSGTSLSTDTQYF
>NA|13|TRBJ1-1|many|TRBV5-1
TGCGCCAGCAGCTTTGCAGGAGCCACTGAAGCTTTCTTT
CASSFAGATEAFF
>TRBD2|15|TRBJ2-7|few|TRBV20-1
TGCAGTGCTTCCCTACTAGCGGGAGGGCCTTACGAGCAGTACTTC
CSASLLAGGPYEQYF
>TRBD2|16|TRBJ2-5|few|TRBV7-9
TGTGCCAGCAGCTTATTATCAAGCGGGAGTAAAGAGACCCAGTACTTC
CASSLLSSGSKETQYF
>NA|12|TRBJ2-7|few|TRBV20-1
TGCAGTGCTAGAATAGTCAGATACGAGCAGTACTTC
CSARIVRYEQYF
>NA|15|TRBJ2-4|many|TRBV7-2
TGTGCCAGCAGTTCCTACGATCTAGCCAAAAACATTCAGTACTTC
CASSSYDLAKNIQYF
>NA|16|TRBJ1-1|few|TRBV14
TGTGCCAGCAGCCAAGATCTAAAGACTATCTACACTGAAGCTTTCTTT
CASSQDLKTIYTEAFF
>NA|13|TRBJ2-1|NA|TRBV5-5
TGTGCCAGCAGCTTGATCTCGCGGAATGAGCAGTTCTTC
CASSLISRNEQFF
>NA|11|TRBJ2-1|NA|TRBV20-1
TGCAGTGCTGGTGGAGTCTATGAGCAGTTCTTC
CSAGGVYEQFF
>NA|15|TRBJ2-2|NA|TRBV6-5
TGTGCCAGCAGTTACTCGATGCAGGGGACCGGGGAGCTGTTTTTT
CASSYSMQGTGELFF
>NA|13|TRBJ1-3|NA|TRBV4-3
TGCGCCAGCAGCCAAACACTTGGAAACACCATATATTTT
CASSQTLGNTIYF
>NA|13|TRBJ1-1|few|TRBV12-3/TRBV12-4
TGTGCCAGCAGGTCGACCGCGAACACTGAAGCTTTCTTT
CASRSTANTEAFF
>NA|16|TRBJ2-5|few|TRBV5-1
TGCGCCAGCAGCTTGATTGTGCGGAGAGGGGAAGAGACCCAGTACTTC
CASSLIVRRGEETQYF
>TRBD1|15|TRBJ2-3|few|TRBV20-1
TGCAGTGCTAGAGATCCGAACAGGGGCGCAGATACGCAGTATTTT
CSARDPNRGADTQYF
>TRBD2|16|TRBJ2-1|NA|TRBV5-1
TGCGCCAGCAGCTTGAGGCCCAGCGGGGGGGCCGCTGAGCAGTTCTTC
CASSLRPSGGAAEQFF
>NA|14|TRBJ2-5|NA|TRBV6-5
TGTGCCAGCAGTTACGGGACACCATGGGGGACCCAGTACTTC
CASSYGTPWGTQYF
>NA|13|TRBJ1-1|NA|TRBV10-3
TGTGCCATCAGTGAGGGGGGCCTCGGGGAAGCTTTCTTT
CAISEGGLGEAFF
>TRBD2|17|TRBJ2-3|few|TRBV9
TGTGCCAGCAGCGTAGGAGGGCGCGGGAGAGGATATGATACGCAGTATTTT
CASSVGGRGRGYDTQYF
>NA|14|TRBJ1-1|few|TRBV25-1
TGTGCCAGCAGTGAATCCGCTAGGAACACTGAAGCTTTCTTT
CASSESARNTEAFF
>TRBD1|18|TRBJ2-2|NA|TRBV24-1
TGTGCCACCAGTGATGGGCCCGGGACAGGGGTCTACACCGGGGAGCTGTTTTTT
CATSDGPGTGVYTGELFF
>NA|15|TRBJ1-2|few|TRBV20-1
TGCAGTGCTGGCCGGGACACCCCCGCCGACTATGGCTACACCTTC
CSAGRDTPADYGYTF